What follows is one T cell receptor beta chain and its context. As yet, its antigen is unknown. This entry belongs to a study of identical twins. The CDR3 sequence is 12 residues long. V was trimmed by 3 bases and J by 8 bases, leaving 11 bases between them. CDR1 is SGHRS, CDR2 YFSETQ, per germline. Broader study findings: Within cord blood, abundant beta clonotypes carried fewer insertions, but memory repertoires showed no such trend. When twins shared out-of-frame alpha sequences, those sequences had excess low generation probability.

One entry per CDR3 protein, called by TCRdb with MiXCR from the 5' RACE reads. Among 1.5 million or so distinct CDR3 sequences, around 29% were seen once, and the ten largest hold approximately 0.29%. This clonotype was sampled from a newborn girl in good health. The chain recombines TRBV5-1 with TRBJ1-2; D gene ambiguous. Material for sequencing was cord blood. As DNA, the CDR3 is TGCGCCAGCAGCTACGGGTCTATGGGCTACACCTTC. Translating gives CASSYGSMGYTF.